This T cell receptor beta chain was recovered during a study of early T cells in non-severe SARS-CoV-2 infection (dated by TCRdb to about 2021). The study in broad terms: TCR sequencing used bulk RNA from unsorted whole blood, so alpha and beta chains could not be paired. Overall study outcomes, separate from this receptor: VDJdb matching was skewed toward anti-spike CD8 responses and likely underestimated virus-specific expansions, missing private and CD4 specificities.

Trimming takes 6 bases from V and 2 bases from J, and the germline ends sit 8 bases apart. There are 12 amino acids in the CDR3, from cysteine to phenylalanine inclusive. CDR3 DNA only is kept here, 36 bases in frame from base 1. This clonotype was seen many times. Its antigen remains undetermined. Base qualities are not at hand, and no much larger clone is one base apart. A case-control design nested within a healthcare worker cohort in London, UK, was used, with weekly nasopharyngeal swab PCR tests and blood sampling performed. Healthcare workers were enrolled in the week of the UK lockdown, from 23 to 31 March 2020, and were followed every week for up to roughly 15 weeks. The library was prepared using 5' RACE. For sequencing, a NextSeq 500 was employed. Unique molecular identifiers were attached to individual cDNA molecules in the TCR library protocol so that sequencing error and PCR bias could be corrected. TCR alpha and beta chains were both sequenced, and the abundances of alpha and beta sequences in each sample were closely correlated with each other. In the source study's methods: Decombinator V4 was used to annotate the V gene, J gene and CDR3 of the TCR sequences. TCRs were defined as expanded if a significant change between any two time points was detected under a Poisson model with p below 0.0001. TCR abundances were normalised to the total number of TCRs sequenced per sample and expressed as counts per million. MAIT TCRs were defined by TRAV1-2 paired with TRAJ12, TRAJ20 or TRAJ33, and iNKT TCRs by TRAV10 paired with TRAJ18. VDJdb, accessed 1 November 2021, was searched for CMV, EBV and SARS-CoV-2 annotated TCRs, with TCRs annotated for multiple antigens excluded. Using fastp trimming at Q25 and MiXCR clonotype assembly, TCRdb reanalyzed the public sequencing data and kept in-frame beta chains. Each CDR3 protein appears once, grouped with its most common genes and DNA. The V and J calls reflect TCRdb's pipeline rather than the authors' work. Within this sample are tens of thousands of distinct CDR3 sequences, with 4.2% of them counted one time only. The ten largest account for about 4.6% of the sample.

Sequencing was carried out using whole blood. The TCR was taken from an adult who was a healthcare worker with PCR-confirmed SARS-CoV-2 infection or an uninfected control (not recorded which). The chain couples TRBV12-3 or TRBV12-4 to TRBJ2-7; the D gene lacks a confident call. The CDR3 sequence is CASSLYTYEQYF. The DNA sequence reads TGTGCCAGCAGCCTGTACACCTACGAGCAGTACTTC.